This is a list of T cell receptor beta chains from one sample in a study of cytomegalovirus exposure and HLA in healthy donors. TCRdb's copy holds only in-frame clones and misses some; the assay was immunoSEQ multiplex PCR. Found here are around 100,000 clones, about 80% of them singletons; the top ten hold 2.5% to 3%. Sequenced sample: PBMCs. These receptors originate from a woman in her late teens or twenties in good health and CMV-seropositive. Both conserved end residues are part of each CDR3. The D gene is left open where the match is weak. A clone size is listed for some rows: how often the clone was seen (once, few, many), or a class if it is expanded.

J,D,size,V,CDR3,DNA
TRBJ2-3,-,-,TRBV14,CASSQEVSGGGVDTQYF,TGTGCCAGCAGCCAAGAAGTGTCGGGCGGAGGGGTAGATACGCAGTATTTT
TRBJ2-7,-,-,TRBV2,CASRTGSAYEQYF,TGTGCCAGCAGGACTGGGTCCGCCTACGAGCAGTACTTC
TRBJ2-5,TRBD2,few,TRBV7-2,CASSQGGLAGQKETQYF,TGTGCCAGCAGCCAAGGGGGACTAGCGGGACAGAAAGAGACCCAGTACTTC
TRBJ2-7,-,-,TRBV27,CASSSLAELYEQYF,TGTGCCAGCAGTTCCTTAGCGGAGCTCTACGAGCAGTACTTC
TRBJ2-6,TRBD1,-,TRBV27,CASSSTGAGANVLTF,TGTGCCAGCAGTTCGACAGGGGCTGGGGCCAACGTCCTGACTTTC
TRBJ1-3,-,-,TRBV10-1,CASSENRGNTIYF,TGCGCCAGCAGTGAGAACAGAGGAAACACCATATATTTT
TRBJ2-5,-,-,TRBV5-1,CASSLDTEETQYF,TGCGCCAGCAGCTTGGACACGGAGGAGACCCAGTACTTC
TRBJ2-2,TRBD2,-,TRBV7-3,CASSLLPGGIPGELFF,TGTGCCAGCAGCTTATTACCGGGAGGTATACCCGGGGAGCTGTTTTTT
TRBJ2-7,TRBD1,-,TRBV6-1,CASVRGQDYEQYF,TGTGCCAGCGTGAGGGGACAGGACTACGAGCAGTACTTC
TRBJ2-7,TRBD2,-,TRBV7-9,CASSLRLADSYEQYF,TGTGCCAGCAGCTTAAGACTAGCGGATTCCTACGAGCAGTACTTC
TRBJ1-1,-,-,TRBV19,CASTLGRGNTQAFF,TGTGCCAGTACCTTAGGGAGGGGTAATACACAAGCTTTCTTT
TRBJ1-5,TRBD1,-,TRBV6-1,CASSTSGTGWQPQHF,TGTGCCAGCAGCACATCCGGGACAGGGTGGCAGCCCCAGCATTTT
TRBJ1-2,-,-,TRBV15,CATSREGGSVLNYGYTF,TGTGCCACCAGCAGAGAAGGAGGGTCGGTTCTCAACTATGGCTACACCTTC
TRBJ1-5,-,-,TRBV5-6,CASSLGQGLSNQPQHF,TGTGCCAGCAGCTTGGGCCAGGGACTTAGCAATCAGCCCCAGCATTTT
TRBJ2-7,TRBD2,-,TRBV28,CATYRPSGNRYEQYF,TGTGCCACGTATAGGCCTAGCGGGAATCGCTACGAGCAGTACTTC
TRBJ1-4,TRBD1,few,TRBV28,CASSTDREGEKLFF,TGTGCCAGCAGCACGGACAGGGAGGGGGAAAAACTGTTTTTT
TRBJ2-5,TRBD1,-,TRBV29-1,CSVEGQVGETQYF,TGCAGCGTTGAGGGACAGGTAGGGGAGACCCAGTACTTC
TRBJ1-5,-,-,TRBV6-1,CASTPWGERQPQHF,TGTGCCAGCACCCCCTGGGGGGAACGTCAGCCCCAGCATTTT
TRBJ2-3,-,-,TRBV7-2,CASSLEGRTDTQYF,TGTGCCAGCAGCTTAGAGGGGCGCACAGATACGCAGTATTTT
TRBJ2-4,-,few,TRBV5-1,CASSFRSTGIQYF,TGCGCCAGCAGCTTTCGGTCTACGGGCATTCAGTACTTC
TRBJ1-3,TRBD1,-,TRBV27,CASSLSDRAYSGNTIYF,TGTGCCAGCAGTTTATCGGACAGGGCTTACTCTGGAAACACCATATATTTT
TRBJ2-1,TRBD2,-,TRBV10-3,CAISEIAGGGNEQFF,TGTGCCATCAGTGAGATAGCGGGAGGCGGCAATGAGCAGTTCTTC
TRBJ1-1,-,-,TRBV7-6,CASSLAQGGTEAFF,TGTGCCAGCAGCTTAGCGCAAGGGGGCACTGAAGCTTTCTTT
TRBJ2-1,TRBD2,-,TRBV2,CASSSSVTSGPQFF,TGTGCCAGCAGTTCTTCCGTTACTAGCGGTCCGCAGTTCTTC
TRBJ2-1,TRBD1,-,TRBV6-5,CASSQPTGTDNEQFF,TGTGCCAGCAGTCAGCCTACCGGGACAGACAATGAGCAGTTCTTC
TRBJ1-1,-,few,TRBV6-5,CASSQTSNTEAFF,TGTGCCAGCAGCCAAACTTCAAACACTGAAGCTTTCTTT
TRBJ1-2,-,-,TRBV5-1,CASSLGGPGGNYGYTF,TGCGCCAGCAGCTTGGGGGGACCGGGGGGTAACTATGGCTACACCTTC
TRBJ2-1,-,-,TRBV16,CASSQSSLNEQFF,TGTGCCAGCAGCCAATCGTCTTTAAATGAGCAGTTCTTC
TRBJ1-5,-,-,TRBV6-5,CASSPDSKHQPQHF,TGTGCCAGCAGTCCAGACAGTAAACATCAGCCCCAGCATTTT
TRBJ1-1,-,-,TRBV5-5,CASSPLHPLNLGSTEAFF,TGTGCCAGCAGCCCCCTACATCCCCTAAATCTTGGGAGCACTGAAGCTTTCTTT